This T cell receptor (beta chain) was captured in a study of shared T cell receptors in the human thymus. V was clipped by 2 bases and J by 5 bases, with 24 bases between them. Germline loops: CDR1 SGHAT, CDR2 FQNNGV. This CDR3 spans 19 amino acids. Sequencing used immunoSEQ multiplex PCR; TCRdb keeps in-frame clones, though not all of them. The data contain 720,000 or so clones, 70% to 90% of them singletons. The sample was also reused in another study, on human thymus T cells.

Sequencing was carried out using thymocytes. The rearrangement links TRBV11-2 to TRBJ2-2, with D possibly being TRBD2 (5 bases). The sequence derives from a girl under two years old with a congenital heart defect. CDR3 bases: TGTGCCAGCAGCTTATTAAGGGTAACCGTGACGGGAAGAACCGGGGAGCTGTTTTTT. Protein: CASSLLRVTVTGRTGELFF.